This passage covers 27 T cell receptor beta chains from one sample sequenced in a study of cytomegalovirus exposure and HLA in healthy donors. Here immunoSEQ multiplex PCR was the method, and the copy in TCRdb shows in-frame clones only, minus some. The table records over 150,000 clones, 86% of them present only once. Sequencing input: PBMCs. These receptors originate from a woman aged 30 to 39 in good health and CMV-seronegative.

This chain links TRBV19 with TRBJ1-1; D gene ambiguous. V lost 6 bases and J lost 1, with 6 bases in between. Germline V CDR1 and CDR2: LNHDA, SQIVND (reference sequence). The CDR3 runs to 12 residues. CDR3 nucleotides: TGTGCCAGTAGCCAGGCGAACACTGAAGCTTTCTTT. It translates to CASSQANTEAFF.

The V call is TRBV2, the J call TRBJ1-4, with no clear D. Germline lookup yields CDR1 SNHLY and CDR2 FYNNEI. The CDR3 is made up of 14 amino acids. The V and J ends lost 6 bases and 13 bases respectively, with 21 bases between them. The CDR3 coding sequence is TGTGCCAGCAGACGGGCAGAGGGAGGGTCACCACTGTTTTTT. Protein product: CASRRAEGGSPLFF. Using reference TRBV2 and TRBJ1-4 for the parts outside the CDR3, the full variable domain is EPEVTQTPSHQVTQMGQEVILRCVPISNHLYFYWYRQILGQKVEFLVSFYNNEISEKSEIFDDQFSVERPDGSNFTLKIRSTKLEDSAMYFCASRRAEGGSPLFFGSGTQLSVL.

CDR3 nucleotide sequence: TGTGCCAGCACGTTTCGAAGGGGGCCTGAAGCTTTCTTT. The encoded protein is CASTFRRGPEAFF. The chain combines TRBV28 with TRBJ1-1, with TRBD1 identical over 7 bases. The germline V gene encodes CDR1 MDHEN and CDR2 SYDVKM. The CDR3 length is 13 residues. The junction had 8 bases not matched to a gene; V was cut back by 7 bases and J by 6 bases.

This clone occurred a few times. This chain links TRBV27 with TRBJ1-6; 9 nucleotides match TRBD1. The CDR3 is made up of 14 amino acids. Germline values: CDR1 MNHEY, CDR2 SMNVEV (reference sequence). Germline trimming cut 6 bases from V and 8 bases from J; bases unmatched to any gene: 5. CDR3 protein: CASRVWDRDSPLHF. The CDR3 DNA reads TGTGCCAGCAGGGTCTGGGACAGGGATTCACCCCTCCACTTT.

The chain is built from TRBV7-8 and TRBJ2-1; D unresolved. CDR1 SGHVS and CDR2 FQNEAQ come from the germline V gene. CDR3 length: 15 amino acids. Trimming cost V 6 bases and J 0 bases, with 12 bases left between them. CDR3 sequence: CASRGPGLSYNEQFF. The CDR3 nucleotides read TGTGCCAGCAGGGGCCCGGGTCTCTCCTACAATGAGCAGTTCTTC.

This chain links TRBV28 with TRBJ2-7, with a tentative D call TRBD1 (6 bases). Per germline, CDR1 MDHEN and CDR2 SYDVKM. The CDR3 loop spans 14 amino acids. Trimming left V 2 bases short and J 3 bases short, with 11 bases between. CDR3: CASSLPRDIYEQYF. CDR3 sequence (DNA): TGTGCCAGCAGTTTACCCCGGGACATCTACGAGCAGTACTTC.

The CDR3 DNA sequence: TGTGCCAGCGGCCAGGAGGGCCAGGATACGCAGTATTTT. Translation: CASGQEGQDTQYF. The V gene is TRBV7-8, the J gene TRBJ2-3; possibly TRBD2 for D (6 bases). V lost 8 bases to trimming and J lost 6 bases, with 15 bases between them. CDR3 length: 13 residues. Germline V gene sequence: CDR1 SGHVS, CDR2 FQNEAQ. Together with reference TRBV7-8 and TRBJ2-3, the CDR3 gives the full variable domain: GAGVSQSPRYKVAKRGQDVALRCDPISGHVSLFWYQQALGQGPEFLTYFQNEAQLDKSGLPSDRFFAERPEGSVSTLKIQRTQQEDSAVYLCASGQEGQDTQYFGPGTRLTVL.

The chain joins TRBV5-1 to TRBJ2-1; either TRBD1 or TRBD2 may fit D (5 bases each). V shed 3 bases and J shed 9 bases, with 19 bases lying between them. Germline V CDR1 and CDR2: SGHRS, YFSETQ. The CDR3 loop spans 15 amino acids. CDR3 DNA: TGCGCCAGCAGCTCTGGGGGATTTGCGGCTAGTGAGCAGTTCTTC. It yields the protein CASSSGGFAASEQFF.

The chain links TRBV7-2 to TRBJ2-1; TRBD2 agrees at 9 bases. Germline V CDR1 and CDR2: SGHTA, FQGNSA. The J segment lost 5 bases and the V segment lost 0 bases, leaving 8 bases of the junction unmatched. There are 17 residues in the CDR3. CDR3 amino acids: CASSLALAGASNNEQFF. As DNA, the CDR3 is TGTGCCAGCAGCTTAGCCTTAGCGGGGGCCTCTAACAATGAGCAGTTCTTC.

The chain combines TRBV28 with TRBJ2-3; D might be TRBD1 or TRBD2, each matching 6 bases. V lost 2 bases, J lost 2 bases, and 11 bases lay in between. The CDR3 runs 15 residues. Germline assignment: CDR1 MDHEN and CDR2 SYDVKM. CDR3 coding DNA: TGTGCCAGCAGTTTAACCGGGGGCTACACAGATACGCAGTATTTT. It codes for CASSLTGGYTDTQYF.

In this sample, this clone turned up a few times. The chain links TRBV7-8 to TRBJ1-2, with D uncertain. The CDR3 length is 13 residues. Germline V gives CDR1 SGHVS, CDR2 FQNEAQ. Trimming pared 3 bases from V and 5 bases from J, leaving 10 bases between. CDR3 region: CASSFAGGYGYTF. Here the CDR3 DNA reads TGTGCCAGCAGCTTTGCTGGTGGGTATGGCTACACCTTC.

The chain is built from TRBV2 and TRBJ2-2; perhaps D is TRBD1 or TRBD2 (7 bases each). The V end lost 9 bases, the J end lost 3 bases, and 17 bases lay between the germline ends. This CDR3 contains 15 residues. Germline lookup yields CDR1 SNHLY and CDR2 FYNNEI. CDR3 DNA: TGTGCCAGTCAGGGGAGGGGGCGGCACACCGGGGAGCTGTTTTTT. Translated, it gives CASQGRGRHTGELFF.

The V and J genes are TRBV29-1 and TRBJ1-4; D may be TRBD1 (6 bases). The V gene's germline CDR1 is SQVTM and CDR2 ANQGSEA. CDR3 length: 11 residues. V dropped 6 bases and J dropped 11 bases, with 13 bases sitting between them. CDR3 loop: CSVDQDSKLFF. CDR3 nucleotide sequence: TGCAGCGTGGACCAGGACAGCAAACTGTTTTTT.

The CDR3 region is CASREGQGAFYF. The CDR3 nucleotides read TGCGCCAGCAGAGAGGGGCAGGGGGCTTTTTACTTC. This rearrangement joins TRBV5-1 to TRBJ2-4, with 8 positions matching TRBD1. The CDR3 has 12 amino acids. Germline-derived CDR1 and CDR2 are SGHRS and YFSETQ. Trimming cost V 5 bases and J 16 bases; bases outside gene matches: 11.

CDR3 amino acids: CASSQDLGTYGYTF. CDR3 sequence (DNA): TGCGCCAGCAGCCAAGATCTAGGAACCTATGGCTACACCTTC. The rearrangement links TRBV4-3 to TRBJ1-2; D is uncertain. The CDR3 sequence is 14 residues long. V was shortened by 0 bases and J by 4 bases, with 9 bases between the two germline ends. Per germline, CDR1 LGHNA and CDR2 YSLEER.

The chain uses TRBV28 and TRBJ1-2, with D possibly being TRBD1 (6 bases). Germline lookup yields CDR1 MDHEN and CDR2 SYDVKM. The CDR3 extends over 14 amino acids. Trimming cost V 6 bases and J 8 bases, with 19 bases left between them. The chain's CDR3 is CASSSPLTGKGYTF. The CDR3 region has the DNA TGTGCCAGCAGCTCACCCCTAACAGGGAAAGGCTACACCTTC.

This rearrangement joins TRBV7-2 to TRBJ2-7; D perhaps matches TRBD2 (5 bases). From germline, CDR1 is SGHTA and CDR2 FQGNSA. Trimming left V 1 base short and J 0 bases short, with 13 bases between. The CDR3 sequence is 16 residues long. CDR3: CASSLGPSRSSYEQYF. The CDR3 DNA reads as TGTGCCAGCAGCTTAGGGCCTAGCCGGAGCTCCTACGAGCAGTACTTC.

The rearrangement uses TRBV10-3 and TRBJ1-2, with a possible D match to TRBD1 (5 bases). Trimming cost V 1 base and J 7 bases, with 13 bases left between them. The CDR3 spans 14 residues. Germline V gives CDR1 ENHRY, CDR2 SYGVKD. CDR3 DNA: TGTGCCATCAGTGAGTGGCGGCAGGGATCTGGCTACACCTTC. Protein sequence: CAISEWRQGSGYTF.

The V gene is TRBV7-9, the J gene TRBJ1-2, with a weak D call TRBD1 (5 bases). V was clipped by 3 bases and J by 9 bases, with 17 bases between them. The CDR3 extends over 14 amino acids. Germline V gives CDR1 SEHNR, CDR2 FQNEAQ (reference sequence). In nucleotides, the CDR3 is TGTGCCAGCAGCTTTGGAAGGGAGGGGTATAGCTACACCTTC. Its translation: CASSFGREGYSYTF.

The genes are TRBV5-1 and TRBJ2-3; tentative D call: TRBD1 (6 bases). The germline V gene has CDR1 SGHRS and CDR2 YFSETQ. V was pared by 5 bases and J by 4 bases, with 20 bases between. CDR3 size: 16 residues. This chain's CDR3 is CASSPSGTLRADTQYF. In DNA form, the CDR3 reads TGCGCCAGCAGTCCTTCGGGGACACTGAGGGCAGATACGCAGTATTTT.

V usage is TRBV29-1 and J usage is TRBJ2-7; TRBD1 might be the D (6 bases). This CDR3 contains 13 residues. Germline loops: CDR1 SQVTM, CDR2 ANQGSEA. Deletions cut 4 bases from V and 3 bases from J, with 13 bases between. The CDR3 DNA is TGCAGCGTTGGGCCAGGGGACAACTACGAGCAGTACTTC. Residues: CSVGPGDNYEQYF.

In this sample, this clone turned up a few times. The genes are TRBV5-8 and TRBJ2-5; unclear D gene. Trimming took 4 bases from V and 6 from J, leaving 7 bases between them. Per the germline V gene, CDR1 is SGHTS and CDR2 is YDEGEE. CDR3 length: 11 residues. The CDR3 DNA reads TGTGCCAGCAGCACAAGACAGACCCAGTACTTC. This translates into CASSTRQTQYF.

This chain links TRBV27 with TRBJ2-5; D is unresolved. Germline V CDR1 and CDR2: MNHEY, SMNVEV (reference sequence). The CDR3 has 11 amino acids. Trimming took off 4 bases at V and 1 base at J, with 1 base between the two ends. The CDR3: CASSSQETQYF. CDR3 DNA sequence: TGTGCCAGCAGTTCCCAAGAGACCCAGTACTTC.

The chain recombines TRBV5-4 with TRBJ2-1, with TRBD2 matching 13 bases. The germline gives CDR1 SGHNT, CDR2 YYREEE (reference sequence). V lost 4 bases and J lost 6; bases outside the gene matches: 4. This CDR3 has 15 amino acids. CDR3 sequence (DNA): TGTGCCAGCAGCAGGACTAGCGGGAGTGTCAATGAGCAGTTCTTC. Protein sequence: CASSRTSGSVNEQFF.

The chain is built from TRBV19 and TRBJ2-2; D uncertain. V was pared by 6 bases and J by 7 bases, with 9 bases between. Germline CDR1 reads LNHDA; CDR2 reads SQIVND (reference sequence). The CDR3 runs to 12 residues. CDR3 nucleotides: TGTGCCAGTAGCTTGGGCGGCGGGGAGCTGTTTTTT. It translates to CASSLGGGELFF.

The rearrangement uses TRBV4-3 and TRBJ1-2; 7 bases are a match to TRBD1. Per the germline V gene, CDR1 is LGHNA and CDR2 is YSLEER. The CDR3 runs 15 residues. J was trimmed by 13 bases and V by 1 base; bases with no gene match: 15. Written as DNA, the CDR3 is TGCGCCAGCAGCCAAGGGGGAGCCCGAAACAGGGGTTGCACCTTC. As protein: CASSQGGARNRGCTF.

This sequence joins TRBV5-4 and TRBJ2-7, with D unresolved. The CDR3 contains 14 residues. Germline CDR1 and CDR2: SGHNT and YYREEE (reference sequence). The germline V and J ends were trimmed by 0 bases and 4 bases, with 11 bases remaining between them. CDR3 sequence: CASSLAPGLYEQYF. CDR3 coding DNA: TGTGCCAGCAGCTTGGCGCCTGGTCTGTACGAGCAGTACTTC.